What follows are 2 T cell receptor beta chains derived from one specimen sequenced in a study of blood T cells in healthy people across ages. Next came a second PCR, run for about 7 to 12 cycles, which used a sample-barcoded 5' primer along with a J-beta primer mix. TCRdb passed the 5' RACE reads through MiXCR, listing each CDR3 protein once. Here the sample spans approximately 850,000 distinct CDR3 sequences, approximately 44% being singletons. The sample consisted of blood. The receptors derive from a man in his 60s in good health.

This clonotype was detected a few times. The chain has TRBV6-6 and TRBJ1-2; tentatively, D is TRBD1 (6 bases). V lost 2 bases, J lost 1 base, and 11 bases lay in between. The germline V gene has CDR1 MNHNY and CDR2 SVGAGI (reference sequence). The CDR3 has 15 amino acids. The CDR3 DNA reads as TGTGCCAGCAGTTACGGGGGCCCAGATAACTATGGCTACACCTTC. The encoded protein is CASSYGGPDNYGYTF.

The genes are TRBV5-1 and TRBJ2-1, with D hard to call. The CDR3 runs 18 residues. V lost 0 bases and J lost 2, with 18 bases in between. Germline CDR1 and CDR2: SGHRS and YFSETQ. The CDR3 sequence: CASSLALSGSAAYNEQFF. CDR3 DNA sequence: TGCGCCAGCAGCTTGGCGTTGTCAGGATCTGCGGCCTACAATGAGCAGTTCTTC. The whole variable domain, filled in from reference TRBV5-1 and TRBJ2-1, reads KAGVTQTPRYLIKTRGQQVTLSCSPISGHRSVSWYQQTPGQGLQFLFEYFSETQRNKGNFPGRFSGRQFSNSRSEMNVSTLELGDSALYLCASSLALSGSAAYNEQFFGPGTRLTVL.